This T cell receptor beta chain is drawn from a study of T-cell memory formation after mild COVID-19. On this clonotype itself: Its cognate antigen is unknown.

Study-wide findings and caveats: There were some responding clones in pre-infection memory, which suggested that cross-reactive memory had joined.

The CDR3 is made up of 15 amino acids. Unmatched junction bases numbered 7, after V lost 3 bases and J lost 6 bases. Using its own MiXCR run on the 5' RACE reads, TCRdb lists one record per CDR3 protein. The table includes approximately 570,000 distinct CDR3 sequences, roughly 17% detected once. The receptor was derived from an adult woman who had mild COVID-19 (a few samples of this study predate the infection). Cell type and time point are not known. Sequencing was done on a sample of PBMCs or a T cell subset sorted from them (not recorded which). This chain links TRBV12-3 or TRBV12-4 with TRBJ2-3, with 9 nucleotides matching TRBD1. The CDR3 DNA is TGTGCCAGCAGTTTTACAGGGGGCAGGCTGGATACGCAGTATTTT. Its protein is CASSFTGGRLDTQYF.